The clone carrying this TCR beta chain has ten or more counts. The source of the sample is a study of T-cell memory formation after mild COVID-19. The junction had 5 bases not matched to a gene; V was cut back by 6 bases and J by 0 bases. CDR1 SGHVS and CDR2 FNYEAQ come from the germline V gene. The CDR3 is made up of 15 amino acids. TCRdb re-called the 5' RACE reads with MiXCR, one entry per CDR3 protein. The table shows more than 150,000 distinct CDR3 sequences, with about 20% occurring only once. The chain combines TRBV7-6 with TRBJ2-3; 8 positions match TRBD2. The material sequenced was PBMCs or a T cell subset sorted from them (not recorded which). This receptor was taken from an adult woman who had mild COVID-19 (a few samples of this study predate the infection). Cell type and time point are not known. CDR3 in amino acids: CASSPTSGSTDTQYF. The CDR3 DNA follows: TGTGCCAGCAGTCCAACTAGCGGTAGCACAGATACGCAGTATTTT.